This T cell receptor beta chain emerged from a study of T-cell reconstitution after alpha-beta-depleted transplantation in children. The CDR3 consists of 15 residues. V shed 1 base, J shed 5 bases, and the junction held 7 bases outside the gene matches. Germline V CDR1 and CDR2: DFQATT, SNEGSKA (reference sequence). Molecular barcoding with unique molecular identifiers was used for the TCRbeta library. TCRdb fed the PCR reads into MiXCR, producing one record per CDR3 protein. The sample contains approximately 500,000 distinct CDR3 sequences, roughly 27% of which appear only once. This specimen consisted of PBMCs, obtained before TCRalphabeta/CD19-depleted stem cell transplant. This receptor was obtained from a boy less than two years old with Wiskott-Aldrich syndrome, due to receive a stem cell transplant. V is TRBV20-1 and J is TRBJ2-5, with 10 bases lining up with TRBD2. The CDR3 region is CSARAPSGSGETQYF. The CDR3 DNA reads TGCAGTGCTAGAGCCCCTAGCGGGAGTGGGGAGACCCAGTACTTC.